This T cell receptor beta chain comes out of a study of neurological immune-mediated disorders. General study findings and limits: Patients with HTLV-1-associated myelopathy had the highest level of TCR clonal expansion, whereas patients with multiple sclerosis had the lowest level, falling beneath the level found in healthy controls. Phylogenetic grouping put 18 of 34 multiple sclerosis patients' repertoires into one related-CDR3 cluster, a possible signature.

A few counts support this clonotype. The target antigen is unknown. V gave up 6 bases and J gave up 4 bases, with 10 bases separating them. From germline, CDR1 is MNHNY and CDR2 SVGAGI (reference sequence). This CDR3 spans 12 amino acids. Over 160 million TCR-beta sequences, together covering 15-18 subjects, were produced by every individual sequencing run that was carried out. A single record per CDR3 protein comes from TCRdb applying MiXCR to the 5' RACE reads. Of around 53,000 distinct CDR3 sequences in the sample, roughly 4.4% are singletons; the top ten hold about 3%. The chain recombines TRBV6-6 with TRBJ2-7; a possible D gene is TRBD2 (5 bases). The sample consisted of PBMCs. This clonotype originated in a middle-aged man with multiple sclerosis. CDR3 sequence (DNA): TGTGCCAGCAGGGAGGAAAAGTACGAGCAGTACTTC. Translating gives CASREEKYEQYF.